These 30 T cell receptor beta chains were sequenced from one sample in a study of blood T cell repertoires in COVID-19 (dated by TCRdb to 2020 to 2021). The library was built by means of the immunoSEQ multiplex PCR assay. TCRdb provides this immuneACCESS table in a form limited to in-frame rearrangements. Some clones are lacking; in checked studies, under half of them reflect an unresolved V gene, and why the rest are absent is not known. The sample table holds over 150,000 clones, of which approximately 79% were seen once. Of the sample, around 7.1% is held by the ten largest clones. Sequenced material: PBMCs or T cells enriched from blood (not recorded which). These receptors all stem from a man aged 45 to 65 who had recovered from COVID-19.

V and J are TRBV11-2 and TRBJ2-3, with 11 bases aligning to TRBD2. The length of the CDR3 is 16 residues. Germline values: CDR1 SGHAT, CDR2 FQNNGV. After removal of 5 bases from V and 3 bases from J, the junction contained 7 bases not matched to a gene. CDR3 protein: CASSLVLAGGTDTQYF. The DNA for the CDR3 is TGTGCCAGCAGCCTCGTCCTAGCGGGGGGTACAGATACGCAGTATTTT.

In this sample, this clone turned up a few times. This chain links TRBV6-1 with TRBJ1-6; possibly TRBD1 for D (5 bases). The CDR3 contains 15 residues. Between the trimmed V and J ends, which lost 2 bases and 8 bases, there was a span of 13 bases. Germline CDR1 reads MNHNS; CDR2 reads SASEGT. The chain's CDR3 is CASSEFPGKDSPLHF. The DNA of the CDR3 is TGTGCCAGCAGTGAATTTCCAGGGAAAGATTCACCCCTCCACTTT.

This chain connects TRBV7-2 to TRBJ2-5; D is possibly TRBD1 (6 bases). Trimming stripped 3 bases from V and 4 bases from J, with 12 bases between. CDR3 length: 14 amino acids. Germline CDR1 and CDR2: SGHTA and FQGNSA. The CDR3 region is CASSFRDTRETQYF. Here the CDR3 DNA reads TGTGCCAGCAGCTTCCGGGACACGCGAGAGACCCAGTACTTC.

The CDR3 nucleotides are TGTGCCAGCAGTTACGACAGGGGGCTCGCCAAAAACATTCAGTACTTC. Encoded protein: CASSYDRGLAKNIQYF. The V call is TRBV6-5, the J call TRBJ2-4, with 10 positions matching TRBD1. Per the germline V gene, CDR1 is MNHEY and CDR2 is SVGAGI. Trimming removed 2 bases from V and 1 base from J; junction bases left unmatched: 2. CDR3 size: 16 residues.

This chain connects TRBV11-2 to TRBJ2-3; TRBD1 agrees at 8 bases. The germline gives CDR1 SGHAT, CDR2 FQNNGV. J gave up 3 bases and V 2 bases, and 7 bases lay outside the gene matches. The length of the CDR3 is 16 residues. The CDR3 DNA follows: TGTGCCAGCAGCTTAATCAGGGGGCAAGGAACAGATACGCAGTATTTT. It codes for CASSLIRGQGTDTQYF.

V and J are TRBV7-6 and TRBJ2-5; D may be TRBD2 (5 bases). CDR1 and CDR2 (germline): SGHVS, FNYEAQ. This CDR3 is built from 16 residues. Trimming took 5 bases from V and 0 from J, leaving 16 bases between them. CDR3 DNA sequence: TGTGCCAGCAGCAGCGGTAATGCGAATAACCAAGAGACCCAGTACTTC. Protein: CASSSGNANNQETQYF.

This clone was recorded once. The rearrangement joins TRBV5-1 to TRBJ2-3; 7 bases are shared with TRBD2. This CDR3 has 14 amino acids. Losses at the gene ends were 6 bases for V and 1 base for J; bases not matched to a gene: 5. CDR1 and CDR2 (germline): SGHRS, YFSETQ. The CDR3 is CASNNLAGTDTQYF. CDR3 sequence (DNA): TGCGCCAGCAATAATCTAGCGGGCACAGATACGCAGTATTTT.

The chain combines TRBV25-1 with TRBJ1-2; D might be TRBD1 (5 bases). In germline, CDR1 is MGHDK, CDR2 SYGVNS. The CDR3 has 18 residues. Trimming cost V 4 bases and J 2 bases, with 23 bases left between them. CDR3 region: CASSATSRLDSGNYGYTF. CDR3 bases: TGTGCCAGCAGTGCCACTTCACGACTCGACAGTGGGAACTATGGCTACACCTTC.

The rearrangement links TRBV5-4 to TRBJ2-5; D perhaps matches TRBD2 (5 bases). The CDR3 extends over 14 amino acids. The V end was cut by 1 base, the J end by 6 bases, with 13 bases between. Germline V gene sequence: CDR1 SGHNT, CDR2 YYREEE (reference sequence). CDR3 region: CASSLNEGVKTQYF. The CDR3 DNA reads as TGTGCCAGCAGCTTGAACGAGGGAGTAAAGACCCAGTACTTC.

The rearrangement links TRBV19 to TRBJ1-1; TRBD1 might be the D (5 bases). The germline V gene encodes CDR1 LNHDA and CDR2 SQIVND (reference sequence). V lost 5 bases to trimming and J lost 4 bases, with 17 bases between them. CDR3 size: 15 residues. The CDR3 DNA is TGTGCCAGTAGTCCAGGGAGGGCTATGAGCACTGAAGCTTTCTTT. Its translation: CASSPGRAMSTEAFF.

The chain is built from TRBV5-6 and TRBJ2-3; D is ambiguous. CDR1 and CDR2 from the germline V gene are SGHDT and YYEEEE. The CDR3 is made up of 13 amino acids. V was pared by 4 bases and J by 0 bases, with 6 bases between. CDR3 nucleotide sequence: TGTGCCAGCAGCAGACACAGCACAGATACGCAGTATTTT. It is translated as CASSRHSTDTQYF.

The chain has TRBV5-4 and TRBJ1-3; TRBD1 matches at 9 bases. With 2 bases clipped from V and 4 bases from J, the junction kept 4 bases outside the gene matches. This CDR3 region has 15 residues. Germline V gene data show CDR1 as SGHNT and CDR2 as YYREEE (reference sequence). CDR3 residues: CASSLTGGAGNTIYF. CDR3 DNA: TGTGCCAGCAGCTTAACAGGGGGCGCGGGAAACACCATATATTTT.

V and J are TRBV7-3 and TRBJ2-2, with 7 bases identical to TRBD1. This CDR3 comprises 13 residues. Trimming cost V 4 bases and J 5 bases; bases outside gene matches: 1. Germline values: CDR1 SGHTA, CDR2 FQGTGA. The CDR3 reads CASSSDRTGELFF. CDR3 coding DNA: TGTGCCAGCAGCTCGGACAGGACCGGGGAGCTGTTTTTT.

The rearrangement joins TRBV3-1 (or the pseudogene TRBV3-2) to TRBJ2-1; 9 bases map to TRBD2. V trimming: 6 bases; J trimming: 8 bases; junction bases outside the gene matches: 14. The CDR3 length is 16 residues. Germline V CDR1 and CDR2: LGHDT, YNNKEL (reference sequence). The CDR3 here is CASRPDLGGGADEQFF. CDR3 DNA: TGTGCCAGCAGACCCGACTTGGGCGGGGGGGCGGATGAGCAGTTCTTC.

This sequence joins TRBV6-2 or TRBV6-3 and TRBJ2-6, with 8 bases aligning to TRBD1. J was trimmed by 0 bases and V by 2 bases; bases with no gene match: 15. The CDR3 is made up of 21 amino acids. Germline loops: CDR1 MNHEY, CDR2 SVGEGT. CDR3 bases: TGTGCCAGCAGTTACCCACCACCCTCGACAGGGGTGGCCTCTGGGGCCAACGTCCTGACTTTC. This gives the protein CASSYPPPSTGVASGANVLTF.

This clone was recorded a few times. This sequence joins TRBV5-5 and TRBJ2-7, with a possible D match to TRBD1 (6 bases). Trimming pared 0 bases from V and 7 bases from J, leaving 8 bases between. Germline CDR1 is SGHKS and CDR2 is YYEKEE (reference sequence). CDR3 length: 12 residues. For the CDR3, the DNA is TGTGCCAGCAGCTTGGTAAGGGGGGAGCAGTACTTC. Translated: CASSLVRGEQYF.

The chain combines TRBV11-2 with TRBJ1-4; D possibly corresponds to TRBD1 (6 bases). Between the trimmed V and J ends, which lost 0 bases and 7 bases, there was a span of 15 bases. Germline values: CDR1 SGHAT, CDR2 FQNNGV. This CDR3 spans 16 amino acids. The CDR3 loop is CASSLDQLGAGEKLFF. The CDR3 region has the DNA TGTGCCAGCAGCTTAGATCAGCTGGGGGCAGGTGAAAAACTGTTTTTT. The full variable domain, with the rest looked up from reference TRBV11-2 and TRBJ1-4, is EAGVAQSPRYKIIEKRQSVAFWCNPISGHATLYWYQQILGQGPKLLIQFQNNGVVDDSQLPKDRFSAERLKGVDSTLKIQPAKLEDSAVYLCASSLDQLGAGEKLFFGSGTQLSVL.

The chain employs TRBV7-9 and TRBJ1-2; TRBD1 might be the D (5 bases). The germline V and J ends were trimmed by 4 bases and 2 bases, with 14 bases remaining between them. CDR3 length: 15 residues. Germline CDR1 and CDR2: SEHNR and FQNEAQ (reference sequence). As DNA, the CDR3 is TGTGCCAGCAGCTCAGCGGACAAAACGAACTATGGCTACACCTTC. Protein sequence: CASSSADKTNYGYTF. Complete variable domain (other parts from reference TRBV7-9 and TRBJ1-2): DTGVSQNPRHKITKRGQNVTFRCDPISEHNRLYWYRQTLGQGPEFLTYFQNEAQLEKSRLLSDRFSAERPKGSFSTLEIQRTEQGDSAMYLCASSSADKTNYGYTFGSGTRLTVV.

This rearrangement joins TRBV11-3 to TRBJ2-7, with TRBD1 matching 7 bases. Trimming took 8 bases from V and 6 from J; bases not matched to a gene: 4. Germline V lookup: CDR1 SGHNT, CDR2 YENEEA. This CDR3 is 11 amino acids long. The CDR3 spells CASATGTEQYF. As DNA, the CDR3 is TGTGCCAGCGCGACAGGGACCGAGCAGTACTTC.

This chain joins TRBV5-6 and TRBJ2-5; 11 positions match TRBD2. V lost 4 bases and J lost 3; bases outside the gene matches: 11. Per the germline V gene, CDR1 is SGHDT and CDR2 is YYEEEE. The CDR3 is made up of 17 amino acids. The CDR3 here is CASSTIAGGPFKETQYF. CDR3 coding DNA: TGTGCCAGCAGCACTATAGCGGGGGGGCCCTTCAAAGAGACCCAGTACTTC.

V usage is TRBV15 and J usage is TRBJ1-6; a weak D match, TRBD1 (5 bases). Germline-derived CDR1 and CDR2 are LNHNV and YYDKDF (reference sequence). This CDR3 contains 14 residues. V was shortened by 5 bases and J by 7 bases, with 12 bases between the two germline ends. The CDR3 DNA sequence: TGTGCCACCAGCCTGGACGGGGGGAATTCACCCCTCCACTTT. Translation gives CATSLDGGNSPLHF. The variable domain in full, completed from reference TRBV15 and TRBJ1-6, reads DAMVIQNPRYQVTQFGKPVTLSCSQTLNHNVMYWYQQKSSQAPKLLFHYYDKDFNNEADTPDNFQSRRPNTSFCFLDIRSPGLGDTAMYLCATSLDGGNSPLHFGNGTRLTVT.

The chain has TRBV15 and TRBJ2-2; no definite D call. The V gene's germline CDR1 is LNHNV and CDR2 YYDKDF (reference sequence). Trimming shortened V by 0 bases and J by 4 bases, and 9 bases separated the two germline ends. This CDR3 contains 15 residues. The CDR3 bases are TGTGCCACCAGCAGAGAACGCCAAGCCACCGGGGAGCTGTTTTTT. Translated: CATSRERQATGELFF.

This chain uses TRBV7-9 with TRBJ1-2; 8 bases map to TRBD1. Germline lookup yields CDR1 SEHNR and CDR2 FQNEAQ (reference sequence). The length of the CDR3 is 15 residues. After removal of 5 bases from V and 6 bases from J, the junction contained 11 bases not matched to a gene. CDR3 DNA: TGTGCCAGCAGCCACCCCATGGGACAGGAGAATGGCTACACCTTC. It codes for CASSHPMGQENGYTF. The complete variable domain, with remaining parts taken from reference TRBV7-9 and TRBJ1-2, reads DTGVSQNPRHKITKRGQNVTFRCDPISEHNRLYWYRQTLGQGPEFLTYFQNEAQLEKSRLLSDRFSAERPKGSFSTLEIQRTEQGDSAMYLCASSHPMGQENGYTFGSGTRLTVV.

The rearrangement uses TRBV5-1 and TRBJ2-3; 10 nucleotides align to TRBD1. Germline V CDR1 and CDR2: SGHRS, YFSETQ. The junction had 2 bases not matched to a gene; V was cut back by 0 bases and J by 4 bases. This CDR3 contains 15 residues. The CDR3 loop reads CASSLAGTGADTQYF. The CDR3, as DNA: TGCGCCAGCAGCTTGGCGGGGACAGGGGCAGATACGCAGTATTTT.

The rearrangement links TRBV5-5 to TRBJ2-7, with 10 positions matching TRBD2. The CDR3 covers 15 residues. The V gene end was trimmed by 1 base and the J gene end by 8 bases; junction bases not matched to a gene: 9. Germline values: CDR1 SGHKS, CDR2 YYEKEE (reference sequence). CDR3 region: CASSLLGQAGGQQYF. Written as DNA, the CDR3 is TGTGCCAGCAGCTTGTTGGGGCAAGCGGGGGGGCAGCAGTACTTC.

This chain uses TRBV7-9 with TRBJ2-7; 8 bases map to TRBD2. Germline-derived CDR1 and CDR2 are SEHNR and FQNEAQ (reference sequence). With 2 bases clipped from V and 6 bases from J, the junction kept 3 bases outside the gene matches. This CDR3 region has 13 residues. CDR3: CASSLTGTSEQYF. CDR3 nucleotide sequence: TGTGCCAGCAGCTTAACAGGGACTAGCGAGCAGTACTTC.

This chain uses TRBV5-5 with TRBJ1-6, with D perhaps matching TRBD1 (5 bases). The CDR3 extends over 14 amino acids. Germline CDR1 reads SGHKS; CDR2 reads YYEKEE (reference sequence). Trimming cost V 4 bases and J 7 bases, with 12 bases left between them. CDR3 protein: CASSLTGWNSPLHF. CDR3 coding DNA: TGTGCCAGCAGCCTAACAGGCTGGAATTCACCCCTCCACTTT.

The V gene is TRBV7-9, the J gene TRBJ2-5; 10 nucleotides line up with TRBD2. The CDR3 loop spans 17 amino acids. V lost 8 bases to trimming and J lost 2 bases; unmatched junction nucleotides: 14. Germline V gene lookup returns CDR1 SEHNR and CDR2 FQNEAQ (reference sequence). The CDR3 reads CASSRRGVAGGQETQYF. DNA of the CDR3: TGTGCCAGCTCCCGACGGGGGGTAGCGGGGGGTCAAGAGACCCAGTACTTC.

The chain joins TRBV7-2 to TRBJ2-7; no clear D gene. The CDR3 is 14 amino acids. The germline V and J ends were trimmed by 2 bases and 3 bases, with 11 bases remaining between them. CDR1 and CDR2 (germline): SGHTA, FQGNSA. The CDR3 bases are TGTGCCAGCAGCTTATCCGCGGCCCACTACGAGCAGTACTTC. As protein: CASSLSAAHYEQYF.

The J gene is TRBJ1-2, the V gene TRBV6-5, with a tentative D call TRBD1 (5 bases). Trimming removed 4 bases from V and 6 bases from J, with 12 bases in between. The CDR3 has 13 amino acids. The germline CDR1 and CDR2 sequences are MNHEY and SVGAGI. Written as DNA, the CDR3 is TGTGCCAGCAGTTGGGGCTGGAGCGATGGCTACACCTTC. Its translation is CASSWGWSDGYTF.